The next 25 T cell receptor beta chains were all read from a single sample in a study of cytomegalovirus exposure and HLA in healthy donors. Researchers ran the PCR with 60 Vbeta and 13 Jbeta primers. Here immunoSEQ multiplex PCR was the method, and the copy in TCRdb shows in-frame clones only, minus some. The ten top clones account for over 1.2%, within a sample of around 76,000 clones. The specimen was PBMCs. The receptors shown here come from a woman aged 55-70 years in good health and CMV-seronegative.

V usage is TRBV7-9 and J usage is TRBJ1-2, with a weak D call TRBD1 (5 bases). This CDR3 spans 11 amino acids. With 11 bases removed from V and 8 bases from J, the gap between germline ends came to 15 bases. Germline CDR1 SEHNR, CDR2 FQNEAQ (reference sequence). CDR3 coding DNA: TGTGCCGGTCGGAGGGGATCGGGCTACACCTTC. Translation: CAGRRGSGYTF.

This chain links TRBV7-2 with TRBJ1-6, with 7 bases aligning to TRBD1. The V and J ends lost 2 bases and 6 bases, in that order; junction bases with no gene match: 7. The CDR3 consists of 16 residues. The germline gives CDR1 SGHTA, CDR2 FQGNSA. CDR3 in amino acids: CASSLSGQKTNSPLHF. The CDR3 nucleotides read TGTGCCAGCAGCTTATCGGGACAGAAAACTAATTCACCCCTCCACTTT.

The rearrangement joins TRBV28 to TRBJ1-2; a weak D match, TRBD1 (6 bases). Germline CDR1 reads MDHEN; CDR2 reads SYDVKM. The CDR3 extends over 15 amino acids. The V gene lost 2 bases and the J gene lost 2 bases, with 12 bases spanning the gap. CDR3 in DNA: TGTGCCAGCAGTTTAAACCTCGGACAGAACTATGGCTACACCTTC. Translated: CASSLNLGQNYGYTF.

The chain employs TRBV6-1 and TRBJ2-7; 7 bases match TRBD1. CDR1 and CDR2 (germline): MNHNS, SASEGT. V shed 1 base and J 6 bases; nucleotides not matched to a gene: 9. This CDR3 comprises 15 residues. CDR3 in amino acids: CASSEGTRGWVEQYF. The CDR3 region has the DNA TGTGCCAGCAGTGAAGGCACCAGGGGGTGGGTCGAGCAGTACTTC.

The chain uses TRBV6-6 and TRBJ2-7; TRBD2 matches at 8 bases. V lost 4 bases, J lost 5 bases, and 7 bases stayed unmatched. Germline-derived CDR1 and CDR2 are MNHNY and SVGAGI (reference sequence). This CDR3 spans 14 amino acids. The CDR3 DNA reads TGTGCCAGCAGTTTAAGCGGGAGTGGCAACGAGCAGTACTTC. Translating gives CASSLSGSGNEQYF.

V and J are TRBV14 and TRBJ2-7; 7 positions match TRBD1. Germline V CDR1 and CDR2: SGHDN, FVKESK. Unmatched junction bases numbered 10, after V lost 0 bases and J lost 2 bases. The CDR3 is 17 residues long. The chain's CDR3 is CASSQDLIRQGAYEQYF. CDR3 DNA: TGTGCCAGCAGCCAAGATCTGATTCGGCAGGGGGCCTACGAGCAGTACTTC.

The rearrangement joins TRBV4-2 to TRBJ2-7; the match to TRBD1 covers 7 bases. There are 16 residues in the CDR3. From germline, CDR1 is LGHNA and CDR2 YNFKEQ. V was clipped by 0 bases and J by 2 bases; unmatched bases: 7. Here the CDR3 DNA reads TGTGCCAGCAGCCAAGAAGGGACAGCAGTCCCCTACGAGCAGTACTTC. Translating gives CASSQEGTAVPYEQYF.

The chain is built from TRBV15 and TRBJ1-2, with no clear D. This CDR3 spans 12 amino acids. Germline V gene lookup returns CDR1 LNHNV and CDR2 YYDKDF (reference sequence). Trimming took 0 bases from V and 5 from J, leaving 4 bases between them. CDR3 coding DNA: TGTGCCACCAGCAGAGATCTATATGGCTACACCTTC. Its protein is CATSRDLYGYTF. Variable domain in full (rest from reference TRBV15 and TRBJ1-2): DAMVIQNPRYQVTQFGKPVTLSCSQTLNHNVMYWYQQKSSQAPKLLFHYYDKDFNNEADTPDNFQSRRPNTSFCFLDIRSPGLGDTAMYLCATSRDLYGYTFGSGTRLTVV.

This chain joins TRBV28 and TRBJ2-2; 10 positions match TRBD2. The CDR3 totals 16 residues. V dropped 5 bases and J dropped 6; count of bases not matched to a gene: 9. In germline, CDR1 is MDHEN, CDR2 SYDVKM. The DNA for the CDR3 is TGTGCCAGCAGTGATCTAGCGGGAGAGGCATCCGGGGAGCTGTTTTTT. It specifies CASSDLAGEASGELFF.

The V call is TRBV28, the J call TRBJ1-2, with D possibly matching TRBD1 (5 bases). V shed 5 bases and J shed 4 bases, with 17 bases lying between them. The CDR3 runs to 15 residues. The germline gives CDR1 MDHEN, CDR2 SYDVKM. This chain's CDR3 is CASSPPNRHPYGYTF. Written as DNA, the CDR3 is TGTGCCAGCAGTCCTCCGAACAGGCACCCCTATGGCTACACCTTC.

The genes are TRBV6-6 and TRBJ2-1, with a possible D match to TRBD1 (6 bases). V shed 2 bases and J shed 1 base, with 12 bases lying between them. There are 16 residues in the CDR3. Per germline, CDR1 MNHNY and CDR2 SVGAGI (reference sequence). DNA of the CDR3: TGTGCCAGCAGTTACGGGGGCGGCAAATCCTACAATGAGCAGTTCTTC. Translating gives CASSYGGGKSYNEQFF.

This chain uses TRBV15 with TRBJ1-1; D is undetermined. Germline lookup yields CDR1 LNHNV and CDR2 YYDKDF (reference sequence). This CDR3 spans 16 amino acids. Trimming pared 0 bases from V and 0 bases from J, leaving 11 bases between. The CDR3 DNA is TGTGCCACCAGCAGAGAGGTTGGGCAGGTGAACACTGAAGCTTTCTTT. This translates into CATSREVGQVNTEAFF.

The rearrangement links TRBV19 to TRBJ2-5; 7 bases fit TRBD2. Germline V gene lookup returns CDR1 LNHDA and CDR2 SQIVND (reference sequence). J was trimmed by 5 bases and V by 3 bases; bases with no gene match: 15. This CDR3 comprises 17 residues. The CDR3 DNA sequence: TGTGCCAGTAGTATGGGAGGGAGGGTGGTTCTACGGGAGACCCAGTACTTC. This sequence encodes CASSMGGRVVLRETQYF.

Written as DNA, the CDR3 is TGTGCCAGCAGCGCAAGGACAGGCATTAATGAGCAGTTCTTC. Encoded protein: CASSARTGINEQFF. The chain is built from TRBV11-1 and TRBJ2-1; 7 positions agree with TRBD1. CDR1 SGHAT and CDR2 FQDESV come from the germline V gene (reference sequence). The CDR3 consists of 14 residues. With 5 bases clipped from V and 7 bases from J, the junction kept 8 bases outside the gene matches.

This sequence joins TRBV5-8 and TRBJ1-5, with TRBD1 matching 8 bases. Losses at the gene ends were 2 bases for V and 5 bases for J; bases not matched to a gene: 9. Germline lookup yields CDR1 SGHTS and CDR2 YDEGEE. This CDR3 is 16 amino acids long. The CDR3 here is CASSLDIDRGYQPQHF. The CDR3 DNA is TGTGCCAGCAGCTTAGATATTGACAGGGGATATCAGCCCCAGCATTTT.

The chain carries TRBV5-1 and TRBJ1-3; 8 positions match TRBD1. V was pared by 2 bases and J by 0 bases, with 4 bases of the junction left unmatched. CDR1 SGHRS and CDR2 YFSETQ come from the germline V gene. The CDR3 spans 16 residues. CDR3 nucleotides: TGCGCCAGCAGCTTTCAGGGGGCGAGCTCTGGAAACACCATATATTTT. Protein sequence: CASSFQGASSGNTIYF. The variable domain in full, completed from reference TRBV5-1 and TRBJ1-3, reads KAGVTQTPRYLIKTRGQQVTLSCSPISGHRSVSWYQQTPGQGLQFLFEYFSETQRNKGNFPGRFSGRQFSNSRSEMNVSTLELGDSALYLCASSFQGASSGNTIYFGEGSWLTVV.

DNA for the CDR3: TGCAGCGTTGGCCCGGGTAGCAATCAGCCCCAGCATTTT. It translates to CSVGPGSNQPQHF. The chain recombines TRBV29-1 with TRBJ1-5, with no clear D. Germline-derived CDR1 and CDR2 are SQVTM and ANQGSEA. The V end was cut by 4 bases, the J end by 0 bases, with 7 bases between. This CDR3 has 13 residues.

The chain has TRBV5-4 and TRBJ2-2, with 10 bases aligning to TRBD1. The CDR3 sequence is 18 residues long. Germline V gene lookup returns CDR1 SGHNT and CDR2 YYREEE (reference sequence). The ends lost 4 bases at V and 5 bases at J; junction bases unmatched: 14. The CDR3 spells CASSPQATGGSFTGELFF. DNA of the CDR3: TGTGCCAGCAGCCCCCAGGCGACAGGGGGCTCGTTTACCGGGGAGCTGTTTTTT.

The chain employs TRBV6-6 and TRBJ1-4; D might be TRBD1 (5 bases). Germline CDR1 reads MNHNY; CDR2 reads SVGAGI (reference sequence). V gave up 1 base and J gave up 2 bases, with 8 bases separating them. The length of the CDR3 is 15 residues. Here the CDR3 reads CASSYFGGTNEKLFF. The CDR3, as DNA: TGTGCCAGCAGTTACTTCGGGGGGACTAATGAAAAACTGTTTTTT.

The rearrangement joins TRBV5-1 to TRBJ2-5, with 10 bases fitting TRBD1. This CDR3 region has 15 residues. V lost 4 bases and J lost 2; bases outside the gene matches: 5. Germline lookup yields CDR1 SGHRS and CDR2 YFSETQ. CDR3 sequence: CASSRGQGGQETQYF. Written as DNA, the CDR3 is TGCGCCAGCAGCCGCGGACAGGGGGGGCAAGAGACCCAGTACTTC.

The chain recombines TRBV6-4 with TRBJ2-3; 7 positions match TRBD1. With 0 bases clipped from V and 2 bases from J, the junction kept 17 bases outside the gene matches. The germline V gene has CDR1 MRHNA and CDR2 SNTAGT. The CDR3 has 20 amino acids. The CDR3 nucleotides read TGTGCCAGCAGTGACTCAGAAATCTTCACCGGGACAGTAAACACAGATACGCAGTATTTT. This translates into CASSDSEIFTGTVNTDTQYF.

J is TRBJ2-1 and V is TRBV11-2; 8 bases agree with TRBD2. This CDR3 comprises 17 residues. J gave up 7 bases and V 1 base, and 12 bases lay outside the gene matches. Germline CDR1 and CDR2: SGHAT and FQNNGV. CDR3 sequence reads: CASSLAEVVAGFNEQFF. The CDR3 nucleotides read TGTGCCAGCAGCTTAGCGGAAGTCGTAGCGGGATTTAATGAGCAGTTCTTC.

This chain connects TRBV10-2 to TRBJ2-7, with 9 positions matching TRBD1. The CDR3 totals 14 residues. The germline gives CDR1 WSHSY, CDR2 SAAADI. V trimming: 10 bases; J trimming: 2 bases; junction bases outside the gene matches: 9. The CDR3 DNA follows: TGCGCCATCTTAACCGGGACAGGGCCCTACGAGCAGTACTTC. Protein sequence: CAILTGTGPYEQYF.

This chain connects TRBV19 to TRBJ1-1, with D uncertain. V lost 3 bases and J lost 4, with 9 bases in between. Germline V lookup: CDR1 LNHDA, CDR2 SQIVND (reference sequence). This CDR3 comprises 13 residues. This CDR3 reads CASSMRVSTEAFF. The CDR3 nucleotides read TGTGCCAGTAGTATGAGGGTTTCCACTGAAGCTTTCTTT.

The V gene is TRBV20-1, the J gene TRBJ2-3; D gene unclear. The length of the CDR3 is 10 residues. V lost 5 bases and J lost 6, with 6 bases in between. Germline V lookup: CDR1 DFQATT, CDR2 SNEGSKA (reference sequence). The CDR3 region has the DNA TGCAGTGCTTACGGGGATACGCAGTATTTT. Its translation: CSAYGDTQYF.